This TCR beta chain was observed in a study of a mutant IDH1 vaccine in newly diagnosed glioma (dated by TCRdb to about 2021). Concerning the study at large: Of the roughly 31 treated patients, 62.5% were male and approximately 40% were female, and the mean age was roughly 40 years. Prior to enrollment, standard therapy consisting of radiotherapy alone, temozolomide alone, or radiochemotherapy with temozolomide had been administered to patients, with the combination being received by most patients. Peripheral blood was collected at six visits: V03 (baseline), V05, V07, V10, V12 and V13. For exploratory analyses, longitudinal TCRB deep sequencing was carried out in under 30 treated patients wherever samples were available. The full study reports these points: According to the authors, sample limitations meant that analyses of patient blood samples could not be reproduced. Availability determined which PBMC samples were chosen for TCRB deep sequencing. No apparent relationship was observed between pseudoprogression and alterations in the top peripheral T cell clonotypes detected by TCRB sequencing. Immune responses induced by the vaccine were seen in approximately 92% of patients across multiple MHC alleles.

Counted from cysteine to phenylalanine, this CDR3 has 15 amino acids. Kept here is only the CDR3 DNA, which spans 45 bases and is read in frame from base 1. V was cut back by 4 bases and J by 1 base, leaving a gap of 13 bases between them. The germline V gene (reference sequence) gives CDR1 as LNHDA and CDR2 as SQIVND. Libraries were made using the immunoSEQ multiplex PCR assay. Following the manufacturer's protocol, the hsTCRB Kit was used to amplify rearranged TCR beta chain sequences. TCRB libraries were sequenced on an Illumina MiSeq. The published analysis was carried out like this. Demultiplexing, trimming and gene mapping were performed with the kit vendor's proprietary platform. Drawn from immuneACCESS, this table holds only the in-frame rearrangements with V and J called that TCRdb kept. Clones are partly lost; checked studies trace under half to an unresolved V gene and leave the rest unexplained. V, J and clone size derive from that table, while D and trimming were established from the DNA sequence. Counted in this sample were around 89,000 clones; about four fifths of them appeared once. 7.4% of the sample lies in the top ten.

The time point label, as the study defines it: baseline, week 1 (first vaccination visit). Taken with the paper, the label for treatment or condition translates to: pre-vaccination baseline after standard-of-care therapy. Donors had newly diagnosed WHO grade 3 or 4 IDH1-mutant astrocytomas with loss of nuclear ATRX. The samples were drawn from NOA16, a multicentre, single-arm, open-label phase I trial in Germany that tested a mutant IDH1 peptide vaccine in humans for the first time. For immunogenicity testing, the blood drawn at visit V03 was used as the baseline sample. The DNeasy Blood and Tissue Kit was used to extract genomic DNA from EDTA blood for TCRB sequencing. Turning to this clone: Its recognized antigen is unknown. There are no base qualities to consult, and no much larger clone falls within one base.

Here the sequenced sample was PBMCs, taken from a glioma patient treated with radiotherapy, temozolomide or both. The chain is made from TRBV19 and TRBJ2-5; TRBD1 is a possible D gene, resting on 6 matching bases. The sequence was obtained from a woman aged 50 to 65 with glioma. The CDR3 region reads CASSTSGQIQETQYF. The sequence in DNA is TGTGCCAGTAGTACCTCAGGACAGATCCAAGAGACCCAGTACTTC.